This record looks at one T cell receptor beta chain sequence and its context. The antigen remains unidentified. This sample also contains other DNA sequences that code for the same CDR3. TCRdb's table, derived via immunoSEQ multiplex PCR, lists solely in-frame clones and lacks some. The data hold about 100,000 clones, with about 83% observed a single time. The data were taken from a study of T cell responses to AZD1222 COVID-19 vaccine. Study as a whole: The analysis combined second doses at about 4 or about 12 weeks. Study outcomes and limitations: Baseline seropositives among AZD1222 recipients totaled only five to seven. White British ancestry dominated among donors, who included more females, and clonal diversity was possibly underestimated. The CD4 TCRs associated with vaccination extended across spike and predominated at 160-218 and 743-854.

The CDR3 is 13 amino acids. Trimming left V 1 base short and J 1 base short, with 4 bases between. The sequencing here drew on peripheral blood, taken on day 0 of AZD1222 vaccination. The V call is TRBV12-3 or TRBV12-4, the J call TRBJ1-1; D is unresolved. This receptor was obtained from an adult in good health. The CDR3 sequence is CASSLGPNTEAFF. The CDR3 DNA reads TGTGCCAGCAGTTTAGGGCCGAACACTGAAGCTTTCTTT.